The text below deals with one T cell receptor (beta chain). Per the original methods: It was from reference gene primer amplification that nucleated cell counts were estimated. Clones were read by immunoSEQ multiplex PCR, and TCRdb kept only the in-frame ones, dropping some. Clone size and V and J calls were adopted from that table, with D and trimming inferred from the DNA. Counted here are under 150,000 clones, roughly 85% occurring once; the ten biggest clones make up 3.4%. The CDR3 spans 17 residues. This entry comes from a study of blood T cell repertoires in COVID-19. Study details: Nucleic acid was either cDNA or gDNA, and it came from T cells, B-cell-depleted T cells, or PBMCs.

This rearrangement joins TRBV21-1 to TRBJ2-7; the table calls TRBD1, which could not be checked here. TRBV21-1 is an annotated pseudogene. Sequenced material: peripheral blood. This sequence originates from a man aged 35-49 years with acute or convalescent COVID-19. In DNA form, the CDR3 reads TGTGCCAGCAGTAGTCGAGAGGACAGGGTAAGATCCTACGAGCAGTACTTC. Protein product: CASSSREDRVRSYEQYF.